The clone carrying this T cell receptor (beta chain) was seen many times. What it binds is not known. Researchers tagged individual cDNA molecules with unique molecular identifiers. TCRdb ran MiXCR on the 5' RACE reads and lists one entry per CDR3 protein. This sample yields tens of thousands of distinct CDR3 sequences, of which roughly 12% are seen a single time; roughly 6.8% belongs to the top ten. This sample is part of a study of early T cells in non-severe SARS-CoV-2 infection. Study background: Chains were unpaired, as sequencing was done on bulk RNA from unsorted whole blood.

Broader study findings: Comparison of clonotypes with VDJdb favored anti-spike CD8 responses while missing private and CD4 specificities.

V shed 0 bases, J shed 1 base, and the junction held 2 bases outside the gene matches. This CDR3 comprises 16 residues. CDR1 ENHRY and CDR2 SYGVKD come from the germline V gene. Source material: whole blood. This TCR came from an adult who was a healthcare worker with PCR-confirmed SARS-CoV-2 infection or an uninfected control (not recorded which). V is TRBV10-3 and J is TRBJ2-3; 9 bases line up with TRBD2. The DNA of the CDR3 is TGTGCCATCAGTGAGTCCGGACTAGCGCGCACAGATACGCAGTATTTT. It translates to CAISESGLARTDTQYF.